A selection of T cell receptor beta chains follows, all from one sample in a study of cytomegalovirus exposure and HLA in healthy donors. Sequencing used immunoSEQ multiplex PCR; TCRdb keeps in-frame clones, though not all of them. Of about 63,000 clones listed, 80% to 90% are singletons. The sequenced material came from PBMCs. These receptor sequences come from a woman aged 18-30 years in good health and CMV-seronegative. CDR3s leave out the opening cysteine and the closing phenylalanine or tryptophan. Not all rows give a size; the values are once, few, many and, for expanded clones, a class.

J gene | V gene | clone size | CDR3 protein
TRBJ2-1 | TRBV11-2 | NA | ASSRSSSGGNEQF
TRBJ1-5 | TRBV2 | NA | ASSERTGAGQPQH
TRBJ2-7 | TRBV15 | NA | ATRGQGLAGAYEQY
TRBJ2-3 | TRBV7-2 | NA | ASSLAGRVADTQY
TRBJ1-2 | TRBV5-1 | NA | ASSSSGGANSGYT
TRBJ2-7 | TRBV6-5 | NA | ASSYSASGSSYEQY
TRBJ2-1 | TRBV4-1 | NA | ASSQESGRGLVNEQF
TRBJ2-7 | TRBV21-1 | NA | ASSITPGQGSHEQY
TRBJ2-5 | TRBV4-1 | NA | ASSQDSTVGETQY
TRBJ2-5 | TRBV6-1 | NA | ASSLSLAQETQY
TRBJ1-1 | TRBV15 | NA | ATRVEGGGTEAF
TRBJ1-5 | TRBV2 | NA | ASSEGTGVQPQH
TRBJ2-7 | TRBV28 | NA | ASSLRRYGSPFEQY
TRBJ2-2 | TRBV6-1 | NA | ASSEAPGSGELF
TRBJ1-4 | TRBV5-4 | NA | ASSLGTSSEKLF
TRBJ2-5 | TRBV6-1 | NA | ASSRTEETQY
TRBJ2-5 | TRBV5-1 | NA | ASSLPEQTIQETQY
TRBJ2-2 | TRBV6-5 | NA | ASSRQGAGELF
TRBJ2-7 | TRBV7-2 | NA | ASSFTGGLYEQY
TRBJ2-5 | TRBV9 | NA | ASSVGLFRQTQY
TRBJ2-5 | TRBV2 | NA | ASSEQGLGQETQY
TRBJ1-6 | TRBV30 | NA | AWSGTVYNSPLH
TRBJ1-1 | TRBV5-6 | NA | ASSLGGANTEAF
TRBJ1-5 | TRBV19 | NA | ASSTFGTGGSNQPQH
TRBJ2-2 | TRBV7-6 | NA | ASSLGLAGLTGELF
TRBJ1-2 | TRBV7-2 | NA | ASSSASTAGAYGYT
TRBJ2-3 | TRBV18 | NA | ASSRDRGQIDTQY
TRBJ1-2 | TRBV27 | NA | ASSLSEGGYGYT
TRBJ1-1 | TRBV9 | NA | ASSGGVSRTEAF
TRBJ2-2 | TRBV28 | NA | ASSPSGTSNTGELF
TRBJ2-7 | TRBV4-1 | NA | ASSYPGTATYEQY
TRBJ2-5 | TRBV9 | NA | ASSSGNQETQY
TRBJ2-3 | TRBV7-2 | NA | ASSSRRGTDTQY
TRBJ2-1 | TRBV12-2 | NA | AREGLAGYNEQF
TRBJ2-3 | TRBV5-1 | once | ASSRILAGGNTDTQY
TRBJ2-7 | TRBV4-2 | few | ASSPLIDSNEQY
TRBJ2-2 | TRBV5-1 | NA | ASSVRQGPGTGELF
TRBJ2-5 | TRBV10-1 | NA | ASSDQGKGETQY
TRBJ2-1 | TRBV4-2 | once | ASSQSSGSSYNEQF
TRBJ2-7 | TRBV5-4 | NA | ASSFGSETLSYEQY
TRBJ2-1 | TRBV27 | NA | ASTPISGSAGNEQF
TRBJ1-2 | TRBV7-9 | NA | ASSLDGGIYGYT
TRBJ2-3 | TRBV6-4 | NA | ASSDSASTDTQY
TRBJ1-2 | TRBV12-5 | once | ASGLVLNSNNYGYT
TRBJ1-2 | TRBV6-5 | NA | ASSGQGLGYT
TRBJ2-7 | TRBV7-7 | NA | ASSIGTGWWYEQY
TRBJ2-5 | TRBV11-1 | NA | ASSLAGLLETQY
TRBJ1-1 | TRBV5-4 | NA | ASSLGGRMNTEAF
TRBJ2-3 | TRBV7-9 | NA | ASSSGLAGATRGTDTQY
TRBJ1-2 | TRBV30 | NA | AWNGGVDYGYT
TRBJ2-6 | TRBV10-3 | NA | ATGGGSLPTGANVLT
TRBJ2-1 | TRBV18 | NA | ASQPGQGAYNEQF
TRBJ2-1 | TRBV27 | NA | ASSLLAGGPGSYNEQF
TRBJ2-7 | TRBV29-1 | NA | SVSDTRYEQY
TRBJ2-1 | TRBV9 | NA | ASSLTSGGYNEQF
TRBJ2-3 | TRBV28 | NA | ASSPPSLPQY
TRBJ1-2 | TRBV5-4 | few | ASSWDSGNYGYT
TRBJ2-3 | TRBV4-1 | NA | ASSQGRRGRGDTQY
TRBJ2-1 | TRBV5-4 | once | ASSTGGTGLYEQF